The 23 T cell receptor beta chains below all came from one sample that was sequenced in a study of cytomegalovirus exposure and HLA in healthy donors. The PCR was carried out with 60 Vbeta primers and 13 Jbeta primers. Profiled with immunoSEQ multiplex PCR; TCRdb holds only in-frame clones, not every one. Recorded here are roughly 100,000 clones; the top ten clones represent roughly 3.5%. Sequenced: PBMCs. The receptors originated from a man in his forties in good health and CMV-seronegative.

V usage is TRBV27 and J usage is TRBJ1-5; D is perhaps TRBD1 (6 bases). Trimming removed 3 bases at V and 7 bases at J, with 10 bases between. The CDR3 loop spans 13 amino acids. The germline gives CDR1 MNHEY, CDR2 SMNVEV (reference sequence). CDR3 protein: CASSFGGGQPQHF. DNA for the CDR3: TGTGCCAGCAGTTTTGGGGGGGGCCAGCCCCAGCATTTT.

J is TRBJ1-4 and V is TRBV28; TRBD1 matches at 9 bases. V was clipped by 6 bases and J by 6 bases; unmatched bases: 5. The germline V gene has CDR1 MDHEN and CDR2 SYDVKM. The CDR3 length is 14 residues. The CDR3: CASSTGQGHEKLFF. In DNA, the CDR3 is TGTGCCAGCAGCACAGGACAGGGGCATGAAAAACTGTTTTTT.

The V and J genes are TRBV15 and TRBJ1-4; 7 nucleotides match TRBD1. The CDR3 length is 15 residues. CDR1 and CDR2 from the germline V gene are LNHNV and YYDKDF (reference sequence). The V and J ends lost 5 bases and 7 bases, in that order; junction bases with no gene match: 10. Here the CDR3 reads CATSRQQGISEKLFF. The DNA for the CDR3 is TGTGCCACCAGCCGCCAACAGGGGATTAGTGAAAAACTGTTTTTT.

Here the CDR3 reads CASSDRQGHTGELFF. Written as DNA, the CDR3 is TGCGCCAGCAGTGATAGGCAGGGTCATACCGGGGAGCTGTTTTTT. The chain recombines TRBV10-2 with TRBJ2-2; the D gene is possibly TRBD1 (5 bases). V shed 3 bases and J shed 5 bases, with 13 bases lying between them. The CDR3 runs to 15 residues. Looked up from germline, CDR1 is WSHSY and CDR2 is SAAADI.

J is TRBJ2-1 and V is TRBV6-5; TRBD1 agrees at 9 bases. The CDR3 length is 12 residues. CDR1 is MNHEY and CDR2 is SVGAGI in the germline V gene. The CDR3 reads CASGTGINEQFF. The CDR3 DNA follows: TGTGCATCCGGGACAGGGATCAATGAGCAGTTCTTC.

J is TRBJ2-1 and V is TRBV10-2; 9 nucleotides line up with TRBD1. The CDR3 has 15 residues. The germline V gene encodes CDR1 WSHSY and CDR2 SAAADI. With 6 bases clipped from V and 8 bases from J, the junction kept 11 bases outside the gene matches. This chain's CDR3 is CASRNPGQGADEQFF. The CDR3 region has the DNA TGCGCCAGCAGGAATCCGGGACAGGGCGCCGATGAGCAGTTCTTC.

The rearrangement uses TRBV5-1 and TRBJ2-1; weak D call: TRBD1 (5 bases). Trimming pared 0 bases from V and 7 bases from J, leaving 8 bases between. Per germline, CDR1 SGHRS and CDR2 YFSETQ. This CDR3 has 13 amino acids. The CDR3 sequence: CASSLDRTNEQFF. The CDR3 DNA follows: TGCGCCAGCAGCTTGGATCGGACAAATGAGCAGTTCTTC.

The chain is built from TRBV7-2 and TRBJ1-1, with D possibly being TRBD1 (6 bases). CDR3 length equals 15 residues. CDR1 is SGHTA, CDR2 FQGNSA, per germline. The V end lost 2 bases, the J end lost 1 base, and 11 bases lay between the germline ends. CDR3 protein: CASSLTGKWNTEAFF. Here the CDR3 DNA reads TGTGCCAGCAGCTTAACAGGGAAATGGAACACTGAAGCTTTCTTT.

The V and J genes are TRBV30 and TRBJ2-1; 10 positions agree with TRBD2. The germline V gene has CDR1 GTSNPN and CDR2 SVGIG (reference sequence). This CDR3 has 14 residues. The junction had 1 base not matched to a gene; V was cut back by 3 bases and J by 2 bases. CDR3: CAWRGLAAYNEQFF. The CDR3 DNA reads as TGTGCCTGGAGAGGACTAGCGGCCTACAATGAGCAGTTCTTC. Looking up the rest from reference TRBV30 and TRBJ2-1 gives the full variable domain: SQTIHQWPATLVQPVGSPLSLECTVEGTSNPNLYWYRQAAGRGLQLLFYSVGIGQISSEVPQNLSASRPQDRQFILSSKKLLLSDSGFYLCAWRGLAAYNEQFFGPGTRLTVL.

The rearrangement links TRBV28 to TRBJ2-1, with 9 bases fitting TRBD1. CDR1 is MDHEN, CDR2 SYDVKM, per germline. After removal of 6 bases from V and 5 bases from J, the junction contained 8 bases not matched to a gene. There are 15 residues in the CDR3. CDR3 nucleotide sequence: TGTGCCAGCAGGCCGCAGGGACAGGGCAACAATGAGCAGTTCTTC. This gives the protein CASRPQGQGNNEQFF.

The chain recombines TRBV19 with TRBJ2-3, with a possible D match to TRBD2 (5 bases). The CDR3 length is 14 residues. V lost 10 bases and J 2 bases, leaving 16 bases between the germline ends. Germline V gene data show CDR1 as LNHDA and CDR2 as SQIVND (reference sequence). CDR3 nucleotides: TGTGCCACAAACGGGGATGTGAACACAGATACGCAGTATTTT. Its translation: CATNGDVNTDTQYF.

This rearrangement joins TRBV18 to TRBJ1-1; the match to TRBD1 covers 8 bases. V lost 3 bases to trimming and J lost 5 bases; unmatched junction nucleotides: 2. Germline V CDR1 and CDR2: KGHSH, LQKENI. This CDR3 region has 13 residues. The CDR3 nucleotides read TGTGCCAGCTCACCCGGACAGGGTACTGAAGCTTTCTTT. Residues: CASSPGQGTEAFF.

The rearrangement links TRBV28 to TRBJ2-7; possible D gene TRBD2, 5 bases. The CDR3 runs 13 residues. V lost 8 bases, J lost 0 bases, and 11 bases lay in between. CDR1 is MDHEN and CDR2 is SYDVKM in the germline V gene. CDR3 sequence: CASGSRGSYEQYF. For the CDR3, the DNA is TGTGCCAGCGGCAGTCGGGGCTCCTACGAGCAGTACTTC.

The rearrangement links TRBV19 to TRBJ1-5; 8 bases agree with TRBD1. There are 17 residues in the CDR3. Germline CDR1 and CDR2: LNHDA and SQIVND (reference sequence). The V gene end was trimmed by 9 bases and the J gene end by 7 bases; junction bases not matched to a gene: 20. CDR3 loop: CASTNTRTGHLEQPQHF. CDR3 bases: TGTGCCAGCACCAACACACGGACAGGGCATTTGGAGCAGCCCCAGCATTTT.

This sequence joins TRBV19 and TRBJ1-3; possibly TRBD1 for D (5 bases). In germline, CDR1 is LNHDA, CDR2 SQIVND (reference sequence). Trimming took off 6 bases at V and 0 bases at J, with 15 bases between the two ends. This CDR3 is built from 16 residues. CDR3 region: CASSPSAGHSGNTIYF. The DNA for the CDR3 is TGTGCCAGTAGCCCTTCGGCGGGGCACTCTGGAAACACCATATATTTT.

The V and J genes are TRBV6-6 and TRBJ1-6, with D possibly being TRBD1 (5 bases). The CDR3 has 16 residues. Germline values: CDR1 MNHNY, CDR2 SVGAGI (reference sequence). The V end was cut by 2 bases, the J end by 8 bases, with 16 bases between. CDR3 in DNA: TGTGCCAGCAGTTACGGGGGGACTTTAGGGGATTCACCCCTCCACTTT. Its translation is CASSYGGTLGDSPLHF.

The chain links TRBV27 to TRBJ1-5, with unresolved D. Trimming took off 6 bases at V and 8 bases at J, with 17 bases between the two ends. The CDR3 has 14 amino acids. Per the germline V gene, CDR1 is MNHEY and CDR2 is SMNVEV (reference sequence). The CDR3: CASSLFAGSEPQHF. CDR3 in DNA: TGTGCCAGCAGCCTTTTTGCGGGTTCAGAGCCCCAGCATTTT.

This chain joins TRBV2 and TRBJ1-1, with a weak D call TRBD1 (6 bases). Trimming removed 6 bases from V and 0 bases from J, with 11 bases in between. Germline V CDR1 and CDR2: SNHLY, FYNNEI. The CDR3 length is 14 residues. The CDR3 DNA reads TGTGCCAGCAGGCAGGACAGAATGAACACTGAAGCTTTCTTT. As protein: CASRQDRMNTEAFF.

This chain links TRBV5-1 with TRBJ1-5; perhaps TRBD1 as D (6 bases). This CDR3 comprises 15 residues. CDR1 is SGHRS, CDR2 YFSETQ, per germline. Trimming shortened V by 4 bases and J by 3 bases, and 14 bases separated the two germline ends. The CDR3 coding sequence is TGCGCCAGCAGCCCCGAGGGACATTTCAATCAGCCCCAGCATTTT. Protein sequence: CASSPEGHFNQPQHF.

The genes are TRBV27 and TRBJ1-1; possibly TRBD1 for D (5 bases). Trimming shortened V by 4 bases and J by 6 bases, and 15 bases separated the two germline ends. Germline V gene lookup returns CDR1 MNHEY and CDR2 SMNVEV (reference sequence). This CDR3 comprises 14 residues. CDR3 DNA sequence: TGTGCCAGCAGTTCCACGGGGGTTTGGGCTGAAGCTTTCTTT. This gives the protein CASSSTGVWAEAFF.

The chain uses TRBV25-1 and TRBJ1-2; D possibly corresponds to TRBD1 (6 bases). Trimming removed 8 bases at V and 0 bases at J, with 13 bases between. CDR3 length: 14 residues. CDR1 MGHDK and CDR2 SYGVNS come from the germline V gene. This chain's CDR3 is CASYRTGTNYGYTF. The CDR3 DNA reads TGTGCCAGCTACCGTACAGGGACTAACTATGGCTACACCTTC.

The chain has TRBV7-2 and TRBJ2-7, with a weak D call TRBD1 (5 bases). The ends were cut back, 5 bases at V and 4 bases at J, with 6 bases in the middle. The CDR3 has 11 amino acids. Germline V gene data show CDR1 as SGHTA and CDR2 as FQGNSA. The CDR3 DNA reads TGTGCCAGCAGCAGACAGTACGAGCAGTACTTC. Protein sequence: CASSRQYEQYF.

The gene calls are TRBV11-2 and TRBJ2-7, with TRBD2 as a possible D gene (6 bases). The germline gives CDR1 SGHAT, CDR2 FQNNGV. V was clipped by 0 bases and J by 7 bases, with 16 bases between them. The CDR3 runs 15 residues. CDR3 region: CASSLDPILAAEQYF. CDR3 in DNA: TGTGCCAGCAGCTTAGACCCAATACTAGCCGCGGAGCAGTACTTC.